Shown below are 20 T cell receptor beta chains from a single sample sequenced in a study of CD8 T cells in Susac syndrome. An amount of RNA that ranged from 0.5 to 1 ug was reverse transcribed with random hexamers. TCRdb called the immunoSEQ multiplex PCR reads again in MiXCR, with one record for every CDR3 protein. Of about 140,000 distinct CDR3 sequences listed, 95% were seen once; the top ten hold roughly 0.14%. Sequencing was performed on CD4+ T cells from PBMCs. The receptors shown here come from a human donor with Susac syndrome.

The rearrangement joins TRBV20-1 to TRBJ2-5, with 10 positions matching TRBD2. This CDR3 is 16 amino acids long. The ends lost 0 bases at V and 14 bases at J; junction bases unmatched: 18. The V gene's germline CDR1 is DFQATT and CDR2 SNEGSKA (reference sequence). CDR3 nucleotide sequence: TGCAGTGCTAGAGATTCTCAACGTCTAGCGGGGGCCGGGACCTACTTC. The encoded protein is CSARDSQRLAGAGTYF.

The V call is TRBV7-6, the J call TRBJ2-3; D is uncertain. V was cut by 5 bases and J by 4 bases, with 10 bases left in between. From germline, CDR1 is SGHVS and CDR2 FNYEAQ. This CDR3 comprises 13 residues. The CDR3 here is CASSRTRADTQYF. CDR3 bases: TGTGCCAGCAGCCGAACTCGAGCAGATACGCAGTATTTT.

V usage is TRBV20-1 and J usage is TRBJ2-7; 14 bases are shared with TRBD2. Trimming took 0 bases from V and 5 from J; bases not matched to a gene: 3. The germline CDR1 and CDR2 sequences are DFQATT and SNEGSKA (reference sequence). The CDR3 contains 15 residues. The CDR3 DNA is TGCAGTGCTAGAGAGGGGACTAGCGGGAGCGACGAGCAGTACTTC. It is translated as CSAREGTSGSDEQYF.

J is TRBJ1-1 and V is TRBV25-1; no reliable D call. In germline, CDR1 is MGHDK, CDR2 SYGVNS. The length of the CDR3 is 14 residues. V dropped 2 bases and J dropped 4 bases, with 11 bases sitting between them. DNA for the CDR3: TGTGCCAGCAGTGAACGTGGGTTGATCACTGAAGCTTTCTTT. This gives the protein CASSERGLITEAFF.

V usage is TRBV12-3 or TRBV12-4 and J usage is TRBJ2-3; D not resolved. CDR3 length equals 14 residues. The V end lost 6 bases, the J end lost 2 bases, and 12 bases lay between the germline ends. CDR3 bases: TGTGCCAGCAGAATCAGGAGTTTCACAGATACGCAGTATTTT. Its translation: CASRIRSFTDTQYF.

DNA of the CDR3: TGCAGCGCCGCCGGGACAGAGAATCAGCCCCAGCATTTT. As protein: CSAAGTENQPQHF. J is TRBJ1-5 and V is TRBV29-1; 7 bases line up with TRBD1. Germline CDR1 is SQVTM and CDR2 is ANQGSEA. The CDR3 spans 13 residues. J lost 4 bases, V lost 7 bases, and 7 bases had no gene match.

In this sample, this clonotype turned up once. The chain recombines TRBV5-6 with TRBJ1-4; D is unresolved. This CDR3 is built from 16 residues. V was clipped by 4 bases and J by 7 bases, with 20 bases between them. CDR1 SGHDT and CDR2 YYEEEE come from the germline V gene. DNA of the CDR3: TGTGCCAGCAGCGAAAACCCCGTTGGTGGGAGTGAAAAACTGTTTTTT. This gives the protein CASSENPVGGSEKLFF.

This chain joins TRBV30 and TRBJ1-1; possibly TRBD1 for D (5 bases). There are 11 residues in the CDR3. V was trimmed by 4 bases and J by 5 bases, leaving 8 bases between them. Germline assignment: CDR1 GTSNPN and CDR2 SVGIG (reference sequence). CDR3 nucleotides: TGTGCCTGGACGGGGCGTACTGAAGCTTTCTTT. As protein: CAWTGRTEAFF.

The sample holds one count of this clonotype. The chain combines TRBV18 with TRBJ2-1; no clear D. V was shortened by 2 bases and J by 7 bases, with 3 bases between the two germline ends. CDR1 KGHSH and CDR2 LQKENI come from the germline V gene. The CDR3 loop spans 11 amino acids. CDR3 protein: CASSPANEQFF. CDR3 DNA sequence: TGTGCCAGCTCACCAGCGAATGAGCAGTTCTTC.

The chain recombines TRBV5-1 with TRBJ2-1; TRBD1 matches 7 bases. J lost 4 bases, V lost 0 bases, and 4 bases had no gene match. This CDR3 is built from 15 residues. Germline V gene sequence: CDR1 SGHRS, CDR2 YFSETQ. The DNA of the CDR3 is TGCGCCAGCAGCTTGGTAGGGGGCGAGTACAATGAGCAGTTCTTC. Its protein is CASSLVGGEYNEQFF. Full variable domain (remainder filled in from reference TRBV5-1 and TRBJ2-1): KAGVTQTPRYLIKTRGQQVTLSCSPISGHRSVSWYQQTPGQGLQFLFEYFSETQRNKGNFPGRFSGRQFSNSRSEMNVSTLELGDSALYLCASSLVGGEYNEQFFGPGTRLTVL.

This chain uses TRBV5-4 with TRBJ1-2, with D possibly TRBD1 on 6 matching bases. V was pared by 0 bases and J by 4 bases, with 10 bases between. Germline lookup yields CDR1 SGHNT and CDR2 YYREEE (reference sequence). The CDR3 is 14 residues long. CDR3 amino acids: CASSLGTETYGYTF. The DNA of the CDR3 is TGTGCCAGCAGCTTGGGGACAGAGACCTATGGCTACACCTTC.

V gene TRBV15 combines with J gene TRBJ1-4; the D gene is possibly TRBD1 (5 bases). Trimming removed 7 bases from V and 3 bases from J, with 9 bases in between. The CDR3 has 13 residues. Germline V gene lookup returns CDR1 LNHNV and CDR2 YYDKDF (reference sequence). Written as DNA, the CDR3 is TGTGCCACCACAGGGAGGGCTAATGAAAAACTGTTTTTT. Protein: CATTGRANEKLFF.

The gene calls are TRBV10-2 and TRBJ2-3; no reliable D call. The germline V gene encodes CDR1 WSHSY and CDR2 SAAADI. The CDR3 extends over 15 amino acids. V was pared by 10 bases and J by 2 bases, with 19 bases between. Written as DNA, the CDR3 is TGCGCCAACAAACACGACCAAAGACCCACAGATACGCAGTATTTT. Its translation: CANKHDQRPTDTQYF.

In its sample, this clonotype was seen a few times. V gene TRBV5-1 combines with J gene TRBJ2-7, with TRBD1 matching 9 bases. This CDR3 has 14 amino acids. J gave up 7 bases and V 1 base, and 6 bases lay outside the gene matches. Germline-derived CDR1 and CDR2 are SGHRS and YFSETQ. In nucleotides, the CDR3 is TGCGCCAGCAGCTTGACGGGACAGGGAGGGGAGCAGTACTTC. Amino acids: CASSLTGQGGEQYF.

V gene TRBV30 combines with J gene TRBJ1-3; D unresolved. The ends were cut back, 2 bases at V and 3 bases at J, with 5 bases in the middle. This CDR3 contains 12 residues. From germline, CDR1 is GTSNPN and CDR2 SVGIG (reference sequence). The CDR3 here is CAWSSVGNTIYF. CDR3 bases: TGTGCCTGGAGTTCCGTTGGAAACACCATATATTTT.

The chain recombines TRBV20-1 with TRBJ2-7; 12 bases line up with TRBD2. Per the germline V gene, CDR1 is DFQATT and CDR2 is SNEGSKA (reference sequence). V lost 6 bases to trimming and J lost 5 bases; unmatched junction nucleotides: 8. The CDR3 sequence is 14 residues long. The CDR3 is CSAFPTSGSHEQYF. For the CDR3, the DNA is TGCAGTGCCTTTCCGACTAGCGGGAGCCACGAGCAGTACTTC.

This clonotype was seen only a few times. The chain couples TRBV2 to TRBJ1-5, with unresolved D. The CDR3 contains 15 residues. V was cut by 2 bases and J by 9 bases, with 17 bases left in between. Germline V gene data show CDR1 as SNHLY and CDR2 as FYNNEI. CDR3 region: CASSERSTLTRPQHF. The CDR3 nucleotides are TGTGCCAGCAGTGAACGAAGTACACTCACCAGGCCCCAGCATTTT. Variable domain in full (rest from reference TRBV2 and TRBJ1-5): EPEVTQTPSHQVTQMGQEVILRCVPISNHLYFYWYRQILGQKVEFLVSFYNNEISEKSEIFDDQFSVERPDGSNFTLKIRSTKLEDSAMYFCASSERSTLTRPQHFGDGTRLSIL.

This sequence joins TRBV28 and TRBJ1-5, with D possibly being TRBD1 (6 bases). Trimming removed 1 base from V and 5 bases from J, with 6 bases in between. The CDR3 extends over 13 amino acids. Germline CDR1 and CDR2: MDHEN and SYDVKM. The CDR3 DNA reads TGTGCCAGCAGTTTATCAGGGGATCAGCCCCAGCATTTT. It encodes CASSLSGDQPQHF.

V and J are TRBV15 and TRBJ2-2; D might be TRBD2 (5 bases). The length of the CDR3 is 16 residues. V lost 1 base to trimming and J lost 1 base, with 10 bases between them. The germline CDR1 and CDR2 sequences are LNHNV and YYDKDF (reference sequence). DNA of the CDR3: TGTGCCACCAGCAGAGGAGGGTTGGGGAACACCGGGGAGCTGTTTTTT. This codes for CATSRGGLGNTGELFF.

This clonotype was seen once. The rearrangement joins TRBV18 to TRBJ1-1; D call uncertain. Germline CDR1 and CDR2: KGHSH and LQKENI. CDR3 length: 13 residues. The ends were cut back, 6 bases at V and 3 bases at J, with 11 bases in the middle. The chain's CDR3 is CASSPISDTEAFF. The CDR3 DNA is TGTGCCAGCTCCCCAATCTCGGACACTGAAGCTTTCTTT.